This T cell receptor (beta chain) was obtained from a study of early T cells in non-severe SARS-CoV-2 infection. Tagging with unique molecular identifiers was applied to individual cDNA molecules. MiXCR was run by TCRdb on the 5' RACE reads, yielding one entry per CDR3 protein. The sample holds tens of thousands of distinct CDR3 sequences, 13% seen once. Germline CDR1 reads MGHRA; CDR2 reads YSYEKL. The CDR3 runs 12 residues. The J segment lost 9 bases and the V segment lost 3 bases, leaving 4 bases of the junction unmatched. Sequenced sample: whole blood. This TCR came from an adult who was a healthcare worker with PCR-confirmed SARS-CoV-2 infection or an uninfected control (not recorded which). J is TRBJ1-1 and V is TRBV4-1; 7 nucleotides agree with TRBD1. The CDR3: CASSHGDSQAFF. The CDR3 region has the DNA TGCGCCAGCAGCCACGGGGACAGTCAAGCTTTCTTT.